The 24 T cell receptor beta chains reported below all come from one sample, sequenced in a study of T cell repertoires in cytomegalovirus infection. TCRdb re-called the reads with MiXCR, one entry per CDR3 protein. The repertoire consists of under 850,000 distinct CDR3 sequences, with approximately 33% occurring once and the leading ten covering over 15%. No antigen has been assigned to these receptors. Sequences were derived from cultured PBMCs, sampled from culture after CMV antigen stimulation. The receptors stem from a human donor in good health (CMV status not recorded). Some clones in this sample may be carry-over from other donors' samples.

This clonotype was picked up a small number of times. This rearrangement joins TRBV7-9 to TRBJ2-2; D unresolved. Trimming shortened V by 11 bases and J by 0 bases, and 10 bases separated the two germline ends. The CDR3 loop spans 13 amino acids. Germline V gives CDR1 SEHNR, CDR2 FQNEAQ (reference sequence). In DNA, the CDR3 is TGTGCCCCCAGGATCACGAACACCGGGGAGCTGTTTTTT. It codes for CAPRITNTGELFF.

The table lists this clonotype with a few counts. This chain connects TRBV12-3 or TRBV12-4 to TRBJ2-5, with 7 bases that match TRBD1. This CDR3 is built from 14 residues. Trimming at V came to 3 bases and at J to 2 bases, leaving 3 bases not matched to a gene. The chain's CDR3 is CASSFGQVQETQYF. DNA for the CDR3: TGTGCCAGCAGTTTTGGACAGGTACAAGAGACCCAGTACTTC.

This chain joins TRBV19 and TRBJ1-6; D is perhaps TRBD1 (5 bases). Germline CDR1 reads LNHDA; CDR2 reads SQIVND (reference sequence). V dropped 7 bases and J dropped 11 bases, with 18 bases sitting between them. The CDR3 length is 14 residues. The CDR3 is CASTLTRDRPPLHF. CDR3 in DNA: TGTGCCAGTACCCTAACCAGGGACCGTCCACCCCTCCACTTT.

This clonotype was detected a few times. J is TRBJ2-7 and V is TRBV7-8, with 11 bases identical to TRBD2. Germline V CDR1 and CDR2: SGHVS, FQNEAQ. The CDR3 has 15 amino acids. V trimming: 3 bases; J trimming: 2 bases; junction bases outside the gene matches: 3. The CDR3 reads CASSLGLAVPYEQYF. DNA of the CDR3: TGTGCCAGCAGCTTGGGACTAGCGGTTCCCTACGAGCAGTACTTC.

Only a few counts were recorded for this clonotype. The chain employs TRBV28 and TRBJ2-1; D possibly uses TRBD1 or TRBD2 (5 bases each). Germline CDR1 and CDR2: MDHEN and SYDVKM. The CDR3 is 15 residues long. V was shortened by 1 base and J by 2 bases, with 9 bases between the two germline ends. CDR3 coding DNA: TGTGCCAGCAGTTTATTCCGGGGACCCTACAATGAGCAGTTCTTC. Its translation: CASSLFRGPYNEQFF.

The V call is TRBV20-1, the J call TRBJ2-3, with unresolved D. Germline loops: CDR1 DFQATT, CDR2 SNEGSKA (reference sequence). Trimming removed 6 bases at V and 2 bases at J, with 6 bases between. The CDR3 is 11 amino acids. The CDR3 sequence: CSALPTDTQYF. The CDR3 DNA sequence: TGCAGTGCCCTACCCACAGATACGCAGTATTTT.

The J gene is TRBJ2-3, the V gene TRBV20-1; D is possibly TRBD1 (6 bases). CDR1 is DFQATT and CDR2 is SNEGSKA in the germline V gene (reference sequence). The CDR3 runs 13 residues. Trimming took 7 bases from V and 5 from J, leaving 16 bases between them. The CDR3 loop is CSEIAQGGDTQYF. DNA of the CDR3: TGCAGTGAAATCGCCCAAGGGGGAGATACGCAGTATTTT.

Only a few counts were recorded for this clonotype. V usage is TRBV11-2 and J usage is TRBJ1-6, with a tentative D call TRBD1 (5 bases). This CDR3 comprises 15 residues. CDR1 SGHAT and CDR2 FQNNGV come from the germline V gene. The ends were cut back, 5 bases at V and 4 bases at J, with 12 bases in the middle. This CDR3 is CASSGSTGYNSPLHF. The CDR3 region has the DNA TGTGCCAGCAGCGGATCTACAGGTTATAATTCACCCCTCCACTTT.

This clonotype came up a few times. V and J are TRBV2 and TRBJ2-7, with 7 bases aligning to TRBD1. The length of the CDR3 is 15 residues. Germline loops: CDR1 SNHLY, CDR2 FYNNEI. V lost 4 bases and J lost 2; bases outside the gene matches: 8. The CDR3 loop is CASSAIGTAAYEQYF. CDR3 in DNA: TGTGCCAGCAGTGCGATCGGGACAGCAGCCTACGAGCAGTACTTC.

The V call is TRBV28, the J call TRBJ1-2, with D possibly matching TRBD1 (6 bases). Germline V gene data show CDR1 as MDHEN and CDR2 as SYDVKM. The CDR3 is 10 residues long. V gave up 11 bases and J gave up 8 bases, with 12 bases separating them. The CDR3 DNA sequence: TGTGCCTCGGAGGGGGGAGGCTACACCTTC. Amino acids: CASEGGGYTF.

The chain links TRBV5-6 to TRBJ2-7; the D is unclear. The CDR3 has 18 residues. Trimming stripped 4 bases from V and 2 bases from J, with 25 bases between. Germline V gene lookup returns CDR1 SGHDT and CDR2 YYEEEE. The CDR3 DNA reads TGTGCCAGCAGCCCCCTAGTCCGGGTCTCGGTTGGTACCTACGAGCAGTACTTC. This sequence encodes CASSPLVRVSVGTYEQYF.

In this sample, this clonotype turned up a few times. J is TRBJ2-2 and V is TRBV7-2, with 9 bases matching TRBD2. This CDR3 contains 15 residues. The V gene end was trimmed by 3 bases and the J gene end by 4 bases; junction bases not matched to a gene: 3. CDR1 is SGHTA, CDR2 FQGNSA, per germline. CDR3: CASSLRGGRTGELFF. The CDR3 nucleotides are TGTGCCAGCAGCTTGCGGGGGGGCCGCACCGGGGAGCTGTTTTTT.

The J gene is TRBJ1-1, the V gene TRBV10-2; no clear D. V was trimmed by 7 bases and J by 6 bases, leaving 15 bases between them. Germline V lookup: CDR1 WSHSY, CDR2 SAAADI. The length of the CDR3 is 13 residues. The CDR3 DNA sequence: TGCGCCAGCACCGATCCCGGACGGCCTGAAGCTTTCTTT. It specifies CASTDPGRPEAFF.

This clonotype was seen a handful of times. The rearrangement uses TRBV6-2 or TRBV6-3 and TRBJ2-5; D assignment may be TRBD1 or TRBD2 (5 bases each). The CDR3 extends over 15 amino acids. Germline assignment: CDR1 MNHEY and CDR2 SVGEGT. V was cut by 3 bases and J by 0 bases, with 11 bases left in between. CDR3 loop: CASSYDLGDQETQYF. The CDR3 coding sequence is TGTGCCAGCAGTTATGATTTGGGGGACCAAGAGACCCAGTACTTC.

The rearrangement links TRBV7-8 to TRBJ2-7; D call uncertain. CDR1 is SGHVS, CDR2 FQNEAQ, per germline. CDR3 size: 12 residues. V was pared by 1 base and J by 6 bases, with 7 bases between. The CDR3: CASSLGDLEQYF. CDR3 nucleotide sequence: TGTGCCAGCAGCTTAGGTGACCTCGAGCAGTACTTC.

In this sample, this clonotype turned up a few times. The chain has TRBV7-2 and TRBJ1-6; a weak D match, TRBD1 (6 bases). The germline gives CDR1 SGHTA, CDR2 FQGNSA. The CDR3 length is 15 residues. V was clipped by 5 bases and J by 9 bases, with 17 bases between them. CDR3 protein: CASSRYRDFGSPLHF. CDR3 coding DNA: TGTGCCAGCAGCAGGTACAGGGACTTCGGTTCACCCCTCCACTTT.

This clonotype was observed a handful of times. CDR3 sequence reads: CASSEVGSQGNPYEQYF. The DNA for the CDR3 is TGTGCCAGCAGCGAGGTTGGGTCACAGGGAAACCCCTACGAGCAGTACTTC. The chain is built from TRBV7-9 and TRBJ2-7, with a tentative D call TRBD1 (6 bases). The V gene lost 5 bases and the J gene lost 2 bases, with 22 bases spanning the gap. CDR3 length: 17 residues. Germline V gene sequence: CDR1 SEHNR, CDR2 FQNEAQ (reference sequence).

This rearrangement joins TRBV20-1 to TRBJ1-3, with 9 bases fitting TRBD1. Germline trimming cut 3 bases from V and 4 bases from J; bases unmatched to any gene: 4. The germline V gene encodes CDR1 DFQATT and CDR2 SNEGSKA (reference sequence). This CDR3 contains 14 residues. CDR3 region: CSASRDREGNTIYF. CDR3 DNA sequence: TGCAGTGCTAGCCGGGACAGGGAAGGAAACACCATATATTTT.

The chain has TRBV7-6 and TRBJ2-1; TRBD2 agrees at 11 bases. V was pared by 0 bases and J by 7 bases, with 8 bases of the junction left unmatched. CDR3 length: 17 residues. The germline gives CDR1 SGHVS, CDR2 FNYEAQ. As DNA, the CDR3 is TGTGCCAGCAGCTTAGCGAGCACTAGCGGGAGTCGTAATGAGCAGTTCTTC. Its translation: CASSLASTSGSRNEQFF. Supplemented by reference TRBV7-6 and TRBJ2-1, the full variable domain reads GAGVSQSPRYKVTKRGQDVALRCDPISGHVSLYWYRQALGQGPEFLTYFNYEAQQDKSGLPNDRFSAERPEGSISTLTIQRTEQRDSAMYRCASSLASTSGSRNEQFFGPGTRLTVL.

This clonotype showed up just a few times. The chain links TRBV7-2 to TRBJ2-7, with 8 bases that match TRBD2. Germline CDR1 reads SGHTA; CDR2 reads FQGNSA. Germline trimming cut 5 bases from V and 1 base from J; bases unmatched to any gene: 7. This CDR3 spans 15 amino acids. The CDR3 is CASSPTSGLSYEQYF. Here the CDR3 DNA reads TGTGCCAGCAGCCCTACTAGCGGCCTTTCCTACGAGCAGTACTTC.

The chain links TRBV6-4 to TRBJ2-1; the match to TRBD1 covers 7 bases. The germline V gene has CDR1 MRHNA and CDR2 SNTAGT. The CDR3 consists of 15 residues. Trimming removed 0 bases from V and 9 bases from J; junction bases left unmatched: 8. CDR3 region: CASSDSRQGRIEQFF. The CDR3 nucleotides are TGTGCCAGCAGTGACTCCAGACAGGGAAGGATTGAGCAGTTCTTC.

The CDR3 reads CASSSNRITEAFF. CDR3 nucleotides: TGTGCCAGCAGCTCCAACAGAATCACTGAAGCTTTCTTT. The V call is TRBV7-2, the J call TRBJ1-1; D is undetermined. V was shortened by 4 bases and J by 4 bases, with 10 bases between the two germline ends. Germline lookup yields CDR1 SGHTA and CDR2 FQGNSA. The CDR3 is 13 residues long.

This chain uses TRBV30 with TRBJ1-4; D gene ambiguous. CDR1 GTSNPN and CDR2 SVGIG come from the germline V gene (reference sequence). The CDR3 sequence is 13 residues long. Between the trimmed V and J ends, which lost 5 bases and 3 bases, there was a span of 10 bases. CDR3 nucleotides: TGTGCCTGGCGGTCCCGGGCTAATGAAAAACTGTTTTTT. Encoded protein: CAWRSRANEKLFF.

The table lists this clonotype with a few counts. The chain is built from TRBV10-3 and TRBJ2-5; 13 bases are a match to TRBD2. The CDR3 consists of 17 residues. CDR1 is ENHRY, CDR2 SYGVKD, per germline. Losses at the gene ends were 6 bases for V and 0 bases for J; bases not matched to a gene: 7. CDR3 sequence reads: CAIRKGTSGMYQETQYF. CDR3 DNA: TGTGCCATCAGGAAGGGGACTAGCGGGATGTACCAAGAGACCCAGTACTTC.